These 18 T cell receptor beta chains originate from one sample sequenced in a study of blood T cell repertoires in COVID-19. Sequencing used immunoSEQ multiplex PCR; TCRdb keeps in-frame clones, though not all of them. Of about 180,000 clones listed, approximately 88% were seen once; the top ten hold roughly 8.9%. The sample consisted of PBMCs or T cells enriched from blood (not recorded which). All receptors come from a woman in her late teens or twenties who had recovered from COVID-19.

This rearrangement joins TRBV4-1 to TRBJ2-1; 9 bases map to TRBD1. The germline V gene encodes CDR1 MGHRA and CDR2 YSYEKL. The CDR3 is 16 amino acids. After removal of 4 bases from V and 4 bases from J, the junction contained 8 bases not matched to a gene. The CDR3: CASSPDPGQGYNEQFF. The DNA of the CDR3 is TGCGCCAGCAGCCCCGACCCGGGACAGGGTTACAATGAGCAGTTCTTC.

This chain links TRBV4-2 with TRBJ2-1, with 8 nucleotides matching TRBD2. Germline assignment: CDR1 LGHNA and CDR2 YNFKEQ. The CDR3 is made up of 13 amino acids. Trimming took 10 bases from V and 5 from J; bases not matched to a gene: 7. CDR3 nucleotides: TGTGCCACCAGGACTAGCCCAAACAATGAGCAGTTCTTC. This sequence encodes CATRTSPNNEQFF.

This sequence joins TRBV5-6 and TRBJ1-5; 7 nucleotides line up with TRBD1. The CDR3 is 16 residues long. With 4 bases clipped from V and 5 bases from J, the junction kept 12 bases outside the gene matches. CDR1 and CDR2 (germline): SGHDT, YYEEEE. The CDR3 DNA reads as TGTGCCAGCAGCCTTACAGGGGACGGAGGCTATCAGCCCCAGCATTTT. Its protein is CASSLTGDGGYQPQHF.

The chain recombines TRBV4-1 with TRBJ2-2, with D possibly being TRBD2 (5 bases). The CDR3 runs 17 residues. Trimming removed 0 bases from V and 5 bases from J, with 16 bases in between. Germline V gene data show CDR1 as MGHRA and CDR2 as YSYEKL. CDR3 in amino acids: CASSQDGGTYATGELFF. CDR3 bases: TGCGCCAGCAGCCAAGATGGAGGTACATATGCGACCGGGGAGCTGTTTTTT.

This chain links TRBV19 with TRBJ1-2, with D unclear. Trimming stripped 6 bases from V and 4 bases from J, with 15 bases between. The CDR3 has 14 residues. Per germline, CDR1 LNHDA and CDR2 SQIVND (reference sequence). This CDR3 reads CASRVFPGGYGYTF. The CDR3, as DNA: TGTGCCAGTAGGGTATTTCCAGGAGGCTATGGCTACACCTTC.

The chain is built from TRBV7-9 and TRBJ2-1, with D possibly TRBD2 on 7 matching bases. The CDR3 totals 16 residues. The V and J ends lost 2 bases and 4 bases respectively, with 15 bases between them. Germline CDR1 SEHNR, CDR2 FQNEAQ (reference sequence). This chain's CDR3 is CASSLLEGGNYNEQFF. As DNA, the CDR3 is TGTGCCAGCAGCTTATTAGAGGGGGGGAATTACAATGAGCAGTTCTTC.

The chain has TRBV11-2 and TRBJ2-1; the match to TRBD1 covers 7 bases. V dropped 4 bases and J dropped 5; count of bases not matched to a gene: 2. In germline, CDR1 is SGHAT, CDR2 FQNNGV. There are 13 residues in the CDR3. Written as DNA, the CDR3 is TGTGCCAGCAGCTCCGACAGGGACAATGAGCAGTTCTTC. Translated, it gives CASSSDRDNEQFF.

The V and J genes are TRBV3-1 (or the pseudogene TRBV3-2) and TRBJ2-1; TRBD2 matches at 14 bases. The CDR3 contains 18 residues. With V trimmed by 0 bases and J by 9 bases, 10 bases remained unmatched. Germline V gene sequence: CDR1 LGHDT, CDR2 YNNKEL (reference sequence). CDR3 coding DNA: TGTGCCAGCAGCCAAGATGAAGGACTAGCGGGAGGCGGACGTGAGCAGTTCTTC. It translates to CASSQDEGLAGGGREQFF.

This clone was found once. The CDR3 sequence: CASSQDRSFETQYF. In DNA form, the CDR3 reads TGTGCCAGTAGTCAGGACAGGTCTTTCGAGACCCAGTACTTC. The chain combines TRBV19 with TRBJ2-5, with 7 bases aligning to TRBD1. CDR1 and CDR2 (germline): LNHDA, SQIVND (reference sequence). Trimming took 5 bases from V and 5 from J; bases not matched to a gene: 8. CDR3 length equals 14 residues.

The V and J genes are TRBV15 and TRBJ2-3; D is perhaps TRBD2 (6 bases). This CDR3 is built from 14 residues. Trimming pared 0 bases from V and 5 bases from J, leaving 9 bases between. From germline, CDR1 is LNHNV and CDR2 YYDKDF (reference sequence). The CDR3 spells CATSREDYLDTQYF. The CDR3 region has the DNA TGTGCCACCAGCAGAGAGGACTATTTAGATACGCAGTATTTT.

The chain couples TRBV11-2 to TRBJ2-7; D is unresolved. This CDR3 comprises 14 residues. The germline gives CDR1 SGHAT, CDR2 FQNNGV. The germline V and J ends were trimmed by 4 bases and 0 bases, with 10 bases remaining between them. The CDR3 DNA sequence: TGTGCCAGCAGCTGGGCCCGCAGCTCCTACGAGCAGTACTTC. Amino acids: CASSWARSSYEQYF.

V and J are TRBV3-1 (or the pseudogene TRBV3-2) and TRBJ1-2; tentative D call: TRBD1 (5 bases). The CDR3 runs 14 residues. The V and J ends lost 2 bases and 4 bases respectively, with 11 bases between them. Germline CDR1 is LGHDT and CDR2 is YNNKEL (reference sequence). The CDR3 region is CASSQRGEGYGYTF. CDR3 nucleotides: TGTGCCAGCAGCCAACGGGGGGAGGGCTATGGCTACACCTTC.

This clone was seen only once. V is TRBV4-3 and J is TRBJ1-6; weak D call: TRBD1 (5 bases). V shed 5 bases and J shed 3 bases, with 11 bases lying between them. Germline V CDR1 and CDR2: LGHNA, YSLEER. The length of the CDR3 is 15 residues. The CDR3 sequence: CASSVGDSYNSPLHF. The CDR3 DNA reads as TGCGCCAGCAGCGTAGGCGACAGCTATAATTCACCCCTCCACTTT.

The CDR3 nucleotides read TGTGCCAGCAGCTTCAACAGCCGCATGAACACTGAAGCTTTCTTT. Its translation is CASSFNSRMNTEAFF. V is TRBV13 and J is TRBJ1-1; D unresolved. CDR3 length: 15 residues. The ends were cut back, 3 bases at V and 0 bases at J, with 11 bases in the middle. The germline V gene has CDR1 PRHDT and CDR2 FYEKMQ (reference sequence).

The table lists this clone with a count of one. The chain is built from TRBV19 and TRBJ1-2, with D possibly matching TRBD1 (5 bases). The CDR3 sequence is 12 residues long. CDR1 is LNHDA, CDR2 SQIVND, per germline (reference sequence). V lost 9 bases and J lost 1, with 9 bases in between. DNA for the CDR3: TGTGCCAGCCATAGGGGTAACTATGGCTACACCTTC. This encodes CASHRGNYGYTF.

The chain recombines TRBV7-2 with TRBJ2-1; tentative D call: TRBD2 (5 bases). The CDR3 runs to 15 residues. Trimming stripped 1 base from V and 2 bases from J, with 9 bases between. The V gene's germline CDR1 is SGHTA and CDR2 FQGNSA. CDR3 bases: TGTGCCAGCAGCTTAGGGGAGATCGCCTACAATGAGCAGTTCTTC. Its translation is CASSLGEIAYNEQFF.

The CDR3 DNA sequence: TGTGCCAGCAGCTTAGTCTCGGAGACCCAGTACTTC. Translation gives CASSLVSETQYF. V gene TRBV7-9 combines with J gene TRBJ2-5; D unresolved. Germline CDR1 and CDR2: SEHNR and FQNEAQ (reference sequence). The CDR3 runs to 12 residues. V was trimmed by 1 base and J by 5 bases, leaving 5 bases between them.

This chain links TRBV9 with TRBJ1-6; no clear D. Deletions cut 0 bases from V and 10 bases from J, with 11 bases between. This CDR3 is built from 14 residues. Germline loops: CDR1 SGDLS, CDR2 YYNGEE. CDR3 DNA: TGTGCCAGCAGCGTAGGGACTCAGAGATCACCCCTCCACTTT. Protein sequence: CASSVGTQRSPLHF.